Below are 29 T cell receptor beta chains sequenced from a single sample in a study of blood T cell repertoires in COVID-19. Clones were sequenced by immunoSEQ multiplex PCR, and TCRdb holds only the in-frame ones, with some missing. The sample yields 250,000 to 300,000 clones, around 86% seen once. Material for sequencing was PBMCs or T cells enriched from blood (not recorded which). The receptors stem from a man between 18 and 35 years old who had recovered from COVID-19.

V and J are TRBV28 and TRBJ2-5; TRBD1 aligns across 7 bases. The CDR3 runs 15 residues. Germline lookup yields CDR1 MDHEN and CDR2 SYDVKM. The J segment lost 1 base and the V segment lost 6 bases, leaving 8 bases of the junction unmatched. CDR3 in DNA: TGTGCCAGCAGAGAGCCGGGACAGCCCCAAGAGACCCAGTACTTC. Its translation: CASREPGQPQETQYF.

V and J are TRBV7-2 and TRBJ2-7; 14 bases match TRBD2. The trim removed 5 bases at V and 9 bases at J, leaving 9 bases unmatched. The CDR3 spans 15 residues. Germline lookup yields CDR1 SGHTA and CDR2 FQGNSA. The CDR3 DNA reads TGTGCCAGCAGCGAACCCGGGACTAGCGGGAGATGGCAGTACTTC. Its translation is CASSEPGTSGRWQYF.

CDR3 in amino acids: CASSTRIGETEAFF. The CDR3 coding sequence is TGCGCCAGCAGCACAAGGATAGGGGAAACTGAAGCTTTCTTT. The chain combines TRBV5-1 with TRBJ1-1; TRBD1 is a possible D gene (5 bases). This CDR3 has 14 residues. V lost 4 bases and J 5 bases, leaving 15 bases between the germline ends. CDR1 is SGHRS and CDR2 is YFSETQ in the germline V gene.

The gene calls are TRBV21-1 and TRBJ2-5; the table's D call TRBD2 went unverified against the DNA. TRBV21-1 is described as a pseudogene. The CDR3 sequence is 13 residues long. CDR3 residues: CASSSPSGETQYF. CDR3 bases: TGTGCCAGCAGCTCCCCAAGCGGGGAGACCCAGTACTTC.

The V and J genes are TRBV19 and TRBJ2-7; 7 bases match TRBD2. CDR3 length: 15 amino acids. V lost 2 bases, J lost 0 bases, and 4 bases stayed unmatched. The germline V gene encodes CDR1 LNHDA and CDR2 SQIVND (reference sequence). This chain's CDR3 is CASSIQGGGSYEQYF. CDR3 DNA sequence: TGTGCCAGTAGTATACAAGGCGGGGGCTCCTACGAGCAGTACTTC. Drawing the rest from reference TRBV19 and TRBJ2-7, the complete variable domain is DGGITQSPKYLFRKEGQNVTLSCEQNLNHDAMYWYRQDPGQGLRLIYYSQIVNDFQKGDIAEGYSVSREKKESFPLTVTSAQKNPTAFYLCASSIQGGGSYEQYFGPGTRLTVT.

V is TRBV15 and J is TRBJ2-7; 8 bases agree with TRBD2. Germline CDR1 LNHNV, CDR2 YYDKDF (reference sequence). V dropped 0 bases and J dropped 4; count of bases not matched to a gene: 2. The CDR3 length is 14 residues. The CDR3 DNA reads as TGTGCCACCAGCAGAGAATCTAGCGGGTACGAGCAGTACTTC. Translation: CATSRESSGYEQYF.

The gene calls are TRBV27 and TRBJ2-1, with D perhaps TRBD2 (6 bases). The CDR3 totals 14 residues. CDR1 and CDR2 (germline): MNHEY, SMNVEV (reference sequence). Trimming removed 5 bases from V and 4 bases from J, with 12 bases in between. The CDR3 loop reads CASSNRDSYNEQFF. CDR3 bases: TGTGCCAGCAGTAACCGGGACTCGTACAATGAGCAGTTCTTC.

V is TRBV11-2 and J is TRBJ2-2; TRBD2 matches at 8 bases. This CDR3 region has 15 residues. In germline, CDR1 is SGHAT, CDR2 FQNNGV. V lost 2 bases to trimming and J lost 7 bases; unmatched junction nucleotides: 6. Written as DNA, the CDR3 is TGTGCCAGCAGCTTACGCGGGGGGCCTAACGGGGAGCTGTTTTTT. It is translated as CASSLRGGPNGELFF.

The chain carries TRBV7-8 and TRBJ2-7; D remains ambiguous. Trimming shortened V by 3 bases and J by 0 bases, and 9 bases separated the two germline ends. CDR1 is SGHVS, CDR2 FQNEAQ, per germline. The CDR3 has 14 amino acids. CDR3 bases: TGTGCCAGCAGCTTGATGGGCCTCTCCTACGAGCAGTACTTC. This gives the protein CASSLMGLSYEQYF.

This sequence joins TRBV5-1 and TRBJ1-3, with D tentatively TRBD1 (5 bases). V lost 6 bases and J 8 bases, leaving 18 bases between the germline ends. In germline, CDR1 is SGHRS, CDR2 YFSETQ. CDR3 size: 14 residues. In nucleotides, the CDR3 is TGCGCCAGCACCCACGGAGGGACCGGAGACACCATATATTTT. Its translation is CASTHGGTGDTIYF.

V and J are TRBV10-2 and TRBJ1-6, with 8 bases fitting TRBD1. CDR1 WSHSY and CDR2 SAAADI come from the germline V gene. CDR3 length: 17 residues. J was trimmed by 3 bases and V by 5 bases; bases with no gene match: 9. The DNA for the CDR3 is TGCGCCAGCAGTCCGGGACAGGAAGTTCTCTATAATTCACCCCTCCACTTT. This sequence encodes CASSPGQEVLYNSPLHF.

This clone is a singleton in its sample. The genes are TRBV27 and TRBJ1-6; 8 bases align to TRBD1. This CDR3 is 15 amino acids long. With 2 bases clipped from V and 8 bases from J, the junction kept 5 bases outside the gene matches. Germline V gene lookup returns CDR1 MNHEY and CDR2 SMNVEV (reference sequence). CDR3 region: CASSLQQGVDSPLHF. The CDR3 region has the DNA TGTGCCAGCAGTTTACAACAGGGGGTTGATTCACCCCTCCACTTT.

The V and J genes are TRBV7-8 and TRBJ2-1; 11 nucleotides agree with TRBD2. The CDR3 is made up of 15 amino acids. Germline CDR1 reads SGHVS; CDR2 reads FQNEAQ. Trimming at V came to 5 bases and at J to 2 bases, leaving 2 bases not matched to a gene. CDR3 in amino acids: CASSPTSGTYNEQFF. The CDR3 DNA is TGTGCCAGCAGCCCGACTAGCGGGACCTACAATGAGCAGTTCTTC. Full variable domain (outside the CDR3, taken from reference TRBV7-8 and TRBJ2-1): GAGVSQSPRYKVAKRGQDVALRCDPISGHVSLFWYQQALGQGPEFLTYFQNEAQLDKSGLPSDRFFAERPEGSVSTLKIQRTQQEDSAVYLCASSPTSGTYNEQFFGPGTRLTVL.

This chain uses TRBV11-3 with TRBJ2-1, with 10 bases identical to TRBD2. V shed 0 bases and J 5 bases; nucleotides not matched to a gene: 4. The CDR3 totals 16 residues. Germline V gives CDR1 SGHNT, CDR2 YENEEA. CDR3 in DNA: TGTGCCAGCAGCTTAGAAGGGACTAGCGAGGACAATGAGCAGTTCTTC. Its translation is CASSLEGTSEDNEQFF. The full variable domain, completed using reference TRBV11-3 and TRBJ2-1, is EAGVVQSPRYKIIEKKQPVAFWCNPISGHNTLYWYLQNLGQGPELLIRYENEEAVDDSQLPKDRFSAERLKGVDSTLKIQPAELGDSAVYLCASSLEGTSEDNEQFFGPGTRLTVL.

The rearrangement uses TRBV7-9 and TRBJ2-7; TRBD1 matches 7 bases. This CDR3 contains 15 residues. Losses at the gene ends were 5 bases for V and 0 bases for J; bases not matched to a gene: 7. Germline CDR1 is SEHNR and CDR2 is FQNEAQ (reference sequence). CDR3 bases: TGTGCCAGCAGCCTCACGGGACAGAGCTCCTACGAGCAGTACTTC. Encoded protein: CASSLTGQSSYEQYF.

The chain has TRBV19 and TRBJ2-7; 8 bases are a match to TRBD2. This CDR3 region has 15 residues. Trimming took 3 bases from V and 0 from J; bases not matched to a gene: 4. The germline V gene encodes CDR1 LNHDA and CDR2 SQIVND (reference sequence). This chain's CDR3 is CASSILAGVSYEQYF. The CDR3, as DNA: TGTGCCAGTAGTATTCTAGCGGGCGTCTCCTACGAGCAGTACTTC. Full variable domain (missing parts from reference TRBV19 and TRBJ2-7): DGGITQSPKYLFRKEGQNVTLSCEQNLNHDAMYWYRQDPGQGLRLIYYSQIVNDFQKGDIAEGYSVSREKKESFPLTVTSAQKNPTAFYLCASSILAGVSYEQYFGPGTRLTVT.

V gene TRBV6-5 combines with J gene TRBJ1-1, with 8 bases identical to TRBD1. The junction had 5 bases not matched to a gene; V was cut back by 7 bases and J by 1 base. CDR3 length equals 14 residues. Germline V gene data show CDR1 as MNHEY and CDR2 as SVGAGI. In nucleotides, the CDR3 is TGTGCCAGCAAATTCAGGGGGCAGAACACTGAAGCTTTCTTT. Encoded protein: CASKFRGQNTEAFF.

This chain links TRBV2 with TRBJ2-7; 13 nucleotides line up with TRBD2. From germline, CDR1 is SNHLY and CDR2 FYNNEI. With 6 bases clipped from V and 5 bases from J, the junction kept 4 bases outside the gene matches. This CDR3 has 14 amino acids. For the CDR3, the DNA is TGTGCCAGCAGCCGACTAGCGGGAGGTCACGAGCAGTACTTC. Translated: CASSRLAGGHEQYF.

The V gene is TRBV5-1, the J gene TRBJ1-2; 7 nucleotides match TRBD1. V shed 4 bases and J 8 bases; nucleotides not matched to a gene: 8. The CDR3 has 13 residues. Germline V gene sequence: CDR1 SGHRS, CDR2 YFSETQ. The CDR3 is CASSLGQVWGYTF. DNA of the CDR3: TGCGCCAGCAGCCTAGGACAGGTGTGGGGCTACACCTTC.

This chain links TRBV19 with TRBJ2-2; TRBD2 might be the D (6 bases). Trimming shortened V by 2 bases and J by 5 bases, and 12 bases separated the two germline ends. Germline lookup yields CDR1 LNHDA and CDR2 SQIVND (reference sequence). CDR3 length: 15 amino acids. DNA for the CDR3: TGTGCCAGTAGTATATCCGGGGCGGGAACCGGGGAGCTGTTTTTT. It is translated as CASSISGAGTGELFF.

This clone was seen a single time. The genes are TRBV28 and TRBJ1-2, with D perhaps matching TRBD1 (6 bases). The V gene's germline CDR1 is MDHEN and CDR2 SYDVKM. This CDR3 has 17 residues. Deletions cut 6 bases from V and 1 base from J, with 21 bases between. CDR3 sequence: CASSGRTRGRINYGYTF. CDR3 DNA sequence: TGTGCCAGCAGCGGACGCACAAGGGGGAGAATTAACTATGGCTACACCTTC.

The V and J genes are TRBV18 and TRBJ2-4, with 10 bases aligning to TRBD1. The CDR3 sequence is 17 residues long. Germline V CDR1 and CDR2: KGHSH, LQKENI. The junction had 7 bases not matched to a gene; V was cut back by 3 bases and J by 2 bases. The CDR3 region has the DNA TGTGCCAGCTCACCCGGGACAGGGGAGTCTTCCAAAAACATTCAGTACTTC. Translation: CASSPGTGESSKNIQYF.

The chain is built from TRBV11-2 and TRBJ2-5; 8 positions agree with TRBD2. This CDR3 is built from 17 residues. Germline CDR1 and CDR2: SGHAT and FQNNGV. V gave up 5 bases and J gave up 4 bases; unmatched junction bases: 15. The CDR3 region has the DNA TGTGCCAGCAGCGAACACGGGGCGGCGGGGGGCGCAGAGACCCAGTACTTC. This gives the protein CASSEHGAAGGAETQYF.

The chain links TRBV2 to TRBJ1-2; 9 bases are shared with TRBD1. Germline assignment: CDR1 SNHLY and CDR2 FYNNEI. The CDR3 runs 14 residues. Germline trimming cut 4 bases from V and 1 base from J; bases unmatched to any gene: 1. CDR3 coding DNA: TGTGCCAGCAGTGCGGACAGGGGTAACTATGGCTACACCTTC. Protein product: CASSADRGNYGYTF.

V is TRBV3-1 (or the pseudogene TRBV3-2) and J is TRBJ2-1; 8 bases are shared with TRBD2. The CDR3 contains 18 residues. Germline CDR1 and CDR2: LGHDT and YNNKEL (reference sequence). Trimming took 4 bases from V and 0 from J; bases not matched to a gene: 11. The DNA of the CDR3 is TGTGCCAGCAGCCCTCGGGTAGCGGGGTTGAGCTCCTACAATGAGCAGTTCTTC. Translation: CASSPRVAGLSSYNEQFF.

The table lists this clone with many counts. V gene TRBV7-3 combines with J gene TRBJ2-1; 7 bases are shared with TRBD2. Trimming at V came to 1 base and at J to 7 bases, leaving 7 bases not matched to a gene. Per germline, CDR1 SGHTA and CDR2 FQGTGA. CDR3 length: 15 residues. The CDR3 sequence: CASSLIGGSLNEQFF. The DNA of the CDR3 is TGTGCCAGCAGCTTAATAGGCGGGAGTTTAAATGAGCAGTTCTTC.

The chain recombines TRBV18 with TRBJ2-7, with a tentative D call TRBD2 (6 bases). V dropped 2 bases and J dropped 6 bases, with 17 bases sitting between them. CDR3 size: 15 residues. The germline CDR1 and CDR2 sequences are KGHSH and LQKENI. The CDR3 reads CASSPSQDYTFEQYF. DNA of the CDR3: TGTGCCAGCTCACCATCTCAGGACTATACTTTCGAGCAGTACTTC.

This rearrangement joins TRBV4-1 to TRBJ1-3; 8 bases match TRBD1. V was pared by 6 bases and J by 0 bases, with 4 bases of the junction left unmatched. The CDR3 consists of 15 residues. In germline, CDR1 is MGHRA, CDR2 YSYEKL. CDR3 protein: CASRPDRGSGNTIYF. The CDR3 nucleotides read TGCGCCAGCAGACCCGACAGGGGCTCTGGAAACACCATATATTTT.

The chain is built from TRBV28 and TRBJ2-4; possible D gene TRBD2, 5 bases. The CDR3 runs to 14 residues. Germline V gene sequence: CDR1 MDHEN, CDR2 SYDVKM. V was cut by 7 bases and J by 2 bases, with 12 bases left in between. CDR3 sequence: CASKTGEPKNIQYF. The CDR3 DNA reads as TGTGCCAGCAAGACCGGGGAACCCAAAAACATTCAGTACTTC.